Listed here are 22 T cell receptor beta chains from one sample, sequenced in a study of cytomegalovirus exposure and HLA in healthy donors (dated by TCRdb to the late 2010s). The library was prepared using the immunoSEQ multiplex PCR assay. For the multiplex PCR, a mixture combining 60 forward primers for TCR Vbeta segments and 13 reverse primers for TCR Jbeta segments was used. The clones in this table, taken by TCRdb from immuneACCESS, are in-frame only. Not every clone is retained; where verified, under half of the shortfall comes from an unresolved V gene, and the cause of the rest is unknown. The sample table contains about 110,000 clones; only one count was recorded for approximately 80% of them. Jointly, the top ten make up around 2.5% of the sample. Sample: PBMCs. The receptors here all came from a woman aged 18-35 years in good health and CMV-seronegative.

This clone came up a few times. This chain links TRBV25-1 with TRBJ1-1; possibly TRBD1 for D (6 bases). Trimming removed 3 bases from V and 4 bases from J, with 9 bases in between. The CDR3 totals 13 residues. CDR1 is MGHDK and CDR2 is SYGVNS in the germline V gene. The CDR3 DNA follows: TGTGCCAGCAGTGACCAGGGGCCCACTGAAGCTTTCTTT. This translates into CASSDQGPTEAFF.

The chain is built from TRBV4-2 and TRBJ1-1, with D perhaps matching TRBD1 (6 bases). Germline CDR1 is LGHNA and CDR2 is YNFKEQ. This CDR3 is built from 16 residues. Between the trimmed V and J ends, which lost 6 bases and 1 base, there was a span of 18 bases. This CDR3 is CASRQRGFSGNTEAFF. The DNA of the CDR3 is TGTGCCAGCAGGCAAAGGGGGTTCAGCGGGAACACTGAAGCTTTCTTT.

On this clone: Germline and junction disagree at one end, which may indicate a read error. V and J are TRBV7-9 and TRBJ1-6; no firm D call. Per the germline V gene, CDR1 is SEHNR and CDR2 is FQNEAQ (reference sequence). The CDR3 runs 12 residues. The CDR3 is CSSSSLNSPLHF. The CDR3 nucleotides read TGTTCCAGCAGCTCACTAAATTCACCCCTCCACTTT.

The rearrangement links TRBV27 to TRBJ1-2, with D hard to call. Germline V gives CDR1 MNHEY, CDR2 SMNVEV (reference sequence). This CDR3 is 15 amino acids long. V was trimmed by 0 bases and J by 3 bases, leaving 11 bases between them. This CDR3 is CASSLSKPGYYGYTF. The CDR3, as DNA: TGTGCCAGCAGTTTATCAAAGCCCGGGTACTATGGCTACACCTTC.

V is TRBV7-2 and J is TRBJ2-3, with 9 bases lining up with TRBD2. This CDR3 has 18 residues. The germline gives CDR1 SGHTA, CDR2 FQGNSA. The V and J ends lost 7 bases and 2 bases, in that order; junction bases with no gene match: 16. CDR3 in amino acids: CASKARGGLADFTDTQYF. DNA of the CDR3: TGTGCCAGCAAAGCAAGAGGGGGACTAGCAGACTTCACAGATACGCAGTATTTT.

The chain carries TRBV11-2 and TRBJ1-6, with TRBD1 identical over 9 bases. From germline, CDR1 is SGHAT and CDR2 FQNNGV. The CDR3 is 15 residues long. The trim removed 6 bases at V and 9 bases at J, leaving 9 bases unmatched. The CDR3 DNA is TGTGCCAGCAGGTCATCCGGGACAGGGTTTTCACCCCTCCACTTT. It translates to CASRSSGTGFSPLHF.

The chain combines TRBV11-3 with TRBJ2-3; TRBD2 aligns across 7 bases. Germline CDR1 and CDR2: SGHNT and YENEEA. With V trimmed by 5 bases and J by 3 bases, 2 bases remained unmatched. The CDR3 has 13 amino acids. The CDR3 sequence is CASSAGRTDTQYF. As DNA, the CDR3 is TGTGCCAGCAGCGCCGGGAGGACAGATACGCAGTATTTT.

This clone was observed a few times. CDR3 loop: CAWKVQGGTGELFF. The CDR3 nucleotides read TGTGCCTGGAAGGTCCAGGGGGGCACCGGGGAGCTGTTTTTT. The rearrangement links TRBV30 to TRBJ2-2; the D gene is possibly TRBD1 (7 bases). The CDR3 runs to 14 residues. Trimming pared 4 bases from V and 4 bases from J, leaving 13 bases between. CDR1 and CDR2 (germline): GTSNPN, SVGIG (reference sequence).

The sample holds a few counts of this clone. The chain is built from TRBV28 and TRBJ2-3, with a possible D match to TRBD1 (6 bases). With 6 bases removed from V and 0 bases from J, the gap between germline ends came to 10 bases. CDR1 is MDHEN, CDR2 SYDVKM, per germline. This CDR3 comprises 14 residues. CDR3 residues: CASRGTSSTDTQYF. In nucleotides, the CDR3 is TGTGCCAGCAGGGGGACATCTAGCACAGATACGCAGTATTTT.

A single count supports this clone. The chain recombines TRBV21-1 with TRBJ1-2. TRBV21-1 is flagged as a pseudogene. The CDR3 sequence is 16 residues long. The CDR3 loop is CASSKARGRGGNGYTF. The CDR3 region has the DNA TGTGCCAGCAGCAAAGCGAGGGGGAGGGGCGGGAATGGCTACACCTTC.

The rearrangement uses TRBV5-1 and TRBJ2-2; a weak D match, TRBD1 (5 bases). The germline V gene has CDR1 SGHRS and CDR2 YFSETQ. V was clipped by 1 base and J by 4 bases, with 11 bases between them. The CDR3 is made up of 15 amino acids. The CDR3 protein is CASSLSKGATGELFF. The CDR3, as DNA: TGCGCCAGCAGCTTGTCAAAAGGGGCCACCGGGGAGCTGTTTTTT.

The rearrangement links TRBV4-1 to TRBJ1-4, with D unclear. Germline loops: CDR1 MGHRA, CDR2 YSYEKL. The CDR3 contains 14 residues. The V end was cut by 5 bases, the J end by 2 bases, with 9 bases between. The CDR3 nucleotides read TGCGCCAGCAGCGTCGGGATGACTAATGAAAAACTGTTTTTT. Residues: CASSVGMTNEKLFF.

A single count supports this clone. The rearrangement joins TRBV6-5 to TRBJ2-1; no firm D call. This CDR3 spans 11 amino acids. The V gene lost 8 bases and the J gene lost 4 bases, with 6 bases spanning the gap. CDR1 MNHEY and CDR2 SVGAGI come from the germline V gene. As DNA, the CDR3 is TGTGCCAGCGTCGGGTACAATGAGCAGTTCTTC. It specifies CASVGYNEQFF.

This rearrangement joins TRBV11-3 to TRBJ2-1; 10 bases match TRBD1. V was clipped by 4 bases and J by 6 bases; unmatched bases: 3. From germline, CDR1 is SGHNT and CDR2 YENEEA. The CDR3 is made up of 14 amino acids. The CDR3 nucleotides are TGTGCCAGCAGCTCGGGACAGGGGATCAATGAGCAGTTCTTC. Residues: CASSSGQGINEQFF.

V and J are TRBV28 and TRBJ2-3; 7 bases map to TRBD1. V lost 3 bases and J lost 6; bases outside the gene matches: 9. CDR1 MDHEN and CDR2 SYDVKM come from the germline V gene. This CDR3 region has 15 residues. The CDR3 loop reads CASSLAQGKRDTQYF. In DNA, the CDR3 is TGTGCCAGCAGTTTGGCACAGGGGAAGAGGGATACGCAGTATTTT.

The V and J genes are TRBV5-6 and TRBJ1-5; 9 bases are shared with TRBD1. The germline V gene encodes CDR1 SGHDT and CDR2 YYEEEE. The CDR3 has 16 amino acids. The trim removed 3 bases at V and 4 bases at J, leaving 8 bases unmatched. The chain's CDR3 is CASSSGTGSMNQPQHF. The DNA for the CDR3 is TGTGCCAGCAGCTCCGGGACAGGGTCGATGAATCAGCCCCAGCATTTT.

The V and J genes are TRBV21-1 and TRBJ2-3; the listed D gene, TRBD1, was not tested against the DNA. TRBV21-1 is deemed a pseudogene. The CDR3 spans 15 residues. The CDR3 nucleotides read TGTGCCAGCAGCAAACCGGGACAGGGCACAGATACGCAGTATTTT. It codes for CASSKPGQGTDTQYF.

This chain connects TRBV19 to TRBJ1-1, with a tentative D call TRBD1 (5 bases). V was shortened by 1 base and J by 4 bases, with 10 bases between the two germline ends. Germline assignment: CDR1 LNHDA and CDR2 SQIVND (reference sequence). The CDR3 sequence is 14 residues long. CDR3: CASSIGGVGTEAFF. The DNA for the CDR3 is TGTGCCAGTAGTATAGGGGGCGTCGGCACTGAAGCTTTCTTT. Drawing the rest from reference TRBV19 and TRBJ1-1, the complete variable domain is DGGITQSPKYLFRKEGQNVTLSCEQNLNHDAMYWYRQDPGQGLRLIYYSQIVNDFQKGDIAEGYSVSREKKESFPLTVTSAQKNPTAFYLCASSIGGVGTEAFFGQGTRLTVV.

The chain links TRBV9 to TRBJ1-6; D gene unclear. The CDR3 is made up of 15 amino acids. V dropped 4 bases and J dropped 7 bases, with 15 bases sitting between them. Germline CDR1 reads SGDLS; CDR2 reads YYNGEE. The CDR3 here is CASSPLIRLNSPLHF. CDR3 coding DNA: TGTGCCAGCAGCCCACTAATACGGTTAAATTCACCCCTCCACTTT.

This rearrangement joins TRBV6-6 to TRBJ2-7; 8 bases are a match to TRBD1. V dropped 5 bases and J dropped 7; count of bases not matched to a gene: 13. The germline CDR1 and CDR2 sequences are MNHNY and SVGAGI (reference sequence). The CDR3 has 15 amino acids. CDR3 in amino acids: CASSDFQGARGEQYF. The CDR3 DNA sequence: TGTGCCAGCAGTGACTTCCAGGGGGCGCGGGGAGAGCAGTACTTC.

CDR3 nucleotide sequence: TGTGCCAGCAGCGACGACAGTGGCGGCTACGAGCAGTACGTC. Translation gives CASSDDSGGYEQYV. The chain couples TRBV7-4 to TRBJ2-7, with a possible D match to TRBD1 (5 bases). Deletions cut 5 bases from V and 3 bases from J, with 14 bases between. The CDR3 is 14 amino acids. The V gene's germline CDR1 is SGHVT and CDR2 SQSDAQ.

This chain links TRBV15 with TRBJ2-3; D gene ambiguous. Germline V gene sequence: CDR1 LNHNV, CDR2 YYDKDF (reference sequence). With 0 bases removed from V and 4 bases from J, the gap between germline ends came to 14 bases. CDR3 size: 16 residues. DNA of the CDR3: TGTGCCACCAGCAGAGATGATCAAGCGTCCGCAGATACGCAGTATTTT. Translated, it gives CATSRDDQASADTQYF.